The rows below give T cell receptor beta chains drawn from one sample of a study of Ad26.COV2.S vaccination and SARS-CoV-2 variants. The assay was immunoSEQ multiplex PCR, and TCRdb's table has in-frame clones only and misses some. The sample records around 300,000 clones, around 89% being singletons. The material was peripheral blood, obtained in a trial of Ad26.COV2.S vaccine versus placebo. The receptor source for this set is a person aged 18-65 years who received the Ad26.COV2.S COVID-19 vaccine or a placebo. CDR3s include the opening cysteine and the closing phenylalanine or tryptophan. The D gene is left open where the match is weak. Part of the rows lack a size; the others show once, few, many or a class for expanded clones.

CDR3 DNA	CDR3 protein	J gene	D gene	V gene	clone size
TGTGCCAGCGAACGGGACAGGGAGGGTGAAGCTTTCTTT	CASERDREGEAFF	TRBJ1-1	TRBD1	TRBV5-5	-
TGTGCCATCAGTGAGGCGGGACTAGCGGGAGGGAGGCGGTATTTT	CAISEAGLAGGRRYF	TRBJ2-3	TRBD2	TRBV10-3	-
TGTGCCAGTAGTCCCGCCCTCCGGGGGCAATGGAAAGGAACTGAAGCTTTCTTT	CASSPALRGQWKGTEAFF	TRBJ1-1	-	TRBV19	few
TGTGCCAGCAGTCCTAGGCGGTTACCCACAGATACGCAGTATTTT	CASSPRRLPTDTQYF	TRBJ2-3	-	TRBV14	-
TGTGCCAGCAGTGACAGGGCCGACTATGGCTACACCTTC	CASSDRADYGYTF	TRBJ1-2	-	TRBV2	-
TGTGCCAGCAGCTTTTTGGTGACAAACTATGGCTACACCTTC	CASSFLVTNYGYTF	TRBJ1-2	-	TRBV11-2	few
TGTGCCAGCAGTTTATCGACGGGGGGGAGCTATGGCTACACCTTC	CASSLSTGGSYGYTF	TRBJ1-2	-	TRBV28	once
TGTGCCAGCAGCCAACTCTCAGGGCCCTACAATGAGCAGTTCTTC	CASSQLSGPYNEQFF	TRBJ2-1	-	TRBV4-2	-
TGTGCCAGCAGCTTAGAACGGGGGGTCTACGAGCAGTACTTC	CASSLERGVYEQYF	TRBJ2-7	TRBD2	TRBV13	-
TGTGCCAGCAGTTCGGGACAGGGGGGCACTGAAGCTTTCTTT	CASSSGQGGTEAFF	TRBJ1-1	TRBD1	TRBV6-2/TRBV6-3	-
TGTGCCAGCAGTTTTGGGGGACAGGGTGTCCATGAGCAGTTCTTC	CASSFGGQGVHEQFF	TRBJ2-1	TRBD1	TRBV28	-
TGTGCCAGCAGTTCCGTCTATGGCTACACCTTC	CASSSVYGYTF	TRBJ1-2	-	TRBV12-3/TRBV12-4	-
TGTGCCAGCAGTTTAAACTTAGCCTACGAGCAGTACTTC	CASSLNLAYEQYF	TRBJ2-7	-	TRBV27	-
TGTGCCAGCAGCTCAAGCCCTGGTGGCTACACCTTC	CASSSSPGGYTF	TRBJ1-2	-	TRBV9	-
TGTGCCAGCAGTTGGACAGGGGCGGGTAACACCGGGGAGCTGTTTTTT	CASSWTGAGNTGELFF	TRBJ2-2	TRBD1	TRBV27	-
TGTGCCAGCAGTTACTCGGACGAAGGATCAGGTGGCTACACCTTC	CASSYSDEGSGGYTF	TRBJ1-2	-	TRBV6-5	-
TGCGCCAGCAGCTTGGTAGACAGGGACACAGATACGCAGTATTTT	CASSLVDRDTDTQYF	TRBJ2-3	TRBD1	TRBV5-1	once
TGTGCCAGCAGCCCCGTTGCGGGGGGGCTATCCGGGGAGCTGTTTTTT	CASSPVAGGLSGELFF	TRBJ2-2	TRBD2	TRBV7-9	-
TGCGCCAGCAGCTTGGTACAGGGGGAAGGTAATGAGCAGTTCTTC	CASSLVQGEGNEQFF	TRBJ2-1	TRBD1	TRBV5-1	few
TGTGCCAGTACCCCCACCTCCTCGACAGGGTTTTCGGCTTTCTTT	CASTPTSSTGFSAFF	TRBJ1-1	TRBD1	TRBV19	once
TGTGCCAGCAGATCAGCGGGAGATGAGCAGTTCTTC	CASRSAGDEQFF	TRBJ2-1	TRBD2	TRBV6-5	-
TGTGCCAGCTCACCCAATCTCGGGACAGGGGGCAAGAATGAGCAGTTCTTC	CASSPNLGTGGKNEQFF	TRBJ2-1	TRBD1	TRBV18	-
TGTGCCAGCAGCGTAGGAGGGAGCCTCCTCAATGAGCAGTTCTTC	CASSVGGSLLNEQFF	TRBJ2-1	-	TRBV9	-
TGTGCCAGCAGCCGGGACTCTAACTATGGCTACACCTTC	CASSRDSNYGYTF	TRBJ1-2	-	TRBV7-8	-
TGTGCCATCAGTGAAGGGGACAGCAACACTGAAGCTTTCTTT	CAISEGDSNTEAFF	TRBJ1-1	TRBD1	TRBV10-3	-
TGCGCCAGCAGTCTGGGGGCGAGCTATGGCTACACCTTC	CASSLGASYGYTF	TRBJ1-2	-	TRBV5-1	-
TGTGCCATCAGTGAGAGGGGACAGGGGGACACTGAAGCTTTCTTT	CAISERGQGDTEAFF	TRBJ1-1	TRBD1	TRBV10-3	once
TGTGCCAGCAGTGAAGGTCGGGGACTAGCGGGGGAGAATGAGCAGTTCTTC	CASSEGRGLAGENEQFF	TRBJ2-1	TRBD2	TRBV2	once
TGCGCCAGCAGCCCAGGGACAGGGGGATACCAAGAGACCCAGTACTTC	CASSPGTGGYQETQYF	TRBJ2-5	TRBD1	TRBV5-1	-
TGTGCCAGCAGTTCCCCGAGACAGGGCGGTCAGACCCAGTACTTC	CASSSPRQGGQTQYF	TRBJ2-5	TRBD1	TRBV28	-
TGTGCCACCAGTGGGGGTCATGGCTACACCTTC	CATSGGHGYTF	TRBJ1-2	-	TRBV24-1	-
TGTGCCAGTAGTCCCCGCTTCGGGGACAGGGATTCTAGCTTGAATTCACCCCTCCACTTT	CASSPRFGDRDSSLNSPLHF	TRBJ1-6	TRBD1	TRBV19	-
TGTGCCAGCGGCGGACTAGCCACAGATACGCAGTATTTT	CASGGLATDTQYF	TRBJ2-3	TRBD2	TRBV12-3/TRBV12-4	-
TGTGCCAGCAGTGAATACGGGGGATGGATGAATGAGCAGTTCTTC	CASSEYGGWMNEQFF	TRBJ2-1	-	TRBV25-1	few
TGTGCCAGCAGCTTAGGCCAGGGGAATCAGCCCCAGCATTTT	CASSLGQGNQPQHF	TRBJ1-5	-	TRBV13	-
TGTGCCAGCAGTGTCGGGACTATCTCCTACGAGCAGTACTTC	CASSVGTISYEQYF	TRBJ2-7	TRBD2	TRBV7-9	-
TGTGCCAGCAGCTCCTTCTATTTTAGCGGGAGGGCCGCCAATGAGCAGTTCTTC	CASSSFYFSGRAANEQFF	TRBJ2-1	TRBD2	TRBV7-2	-
TGTGCCAGCAGCTTAGACAGAAACTACGAGCAGTACTTC	CASSLDRNYEQYF	TRBJ2-7	-	TRBV7-2	-
TGTGCCAGCAGCGTATCTTCGGGACCCTACAATGAGCAGTTCTTC	CASSVSSGPYNEQFF	TRBJ2-1	-	TRBV9	-
TGTGCCTGGAGTGGAGGGACAGGCGGCAATTCACCCCTCCACTTT	CAWSGGTGGNSPLHF	TRBJ1-6	TRBD1	TRBV30	-
TGTGCCAGTAGACCTATGGGAGACAGGCCGAACACCGGGGAGCTGTTTTTT	CASRPMGDRPNTGELFF	TRBJ2-2	-	TRBV19	once
TGCGCCAGCAGCTTGGCCGAGACGGTTCTAGCTGAAGCTTTCTTT	CASSLAETVLAEAFF	TRBJ1-1	-	TRBV5-1	once
TGTGCCAGCAGGAACGACAGGGTTGGCTACACCTTC	CASRNDRVGYTF	TRBJ1-2	TRBD1	TRBV12-3/TRBV12-4	-
TGTGCCAGCAGCCAGCCGGACAGCACCTACGAGCAGTACTTC	CASSQPDSTYEQYF	TRBJ2-7	-	TRBV7-2	-
TGTGCCAGCAGGGGGGACAGGGGGCGATCAGCAACTAATGAAAAACTGTTTTTT	CASRGDRGRSATNEKLFF	TRBJ1-4	TRBD1	TRBV2	-
TGTGCCAGCTCACCAGCAGGAATGGGGGAAAAACTGTTTTTT	CASSPAGMGEKLFF	TRBJ1-4	-	TRBV18	once
TGTGCCAGCAGTCTACGGGACTACGACGAGCAGTACTTC	CASSLRDYDEQYF	TRBJ2-7	TRBD2	TRBV7-2	few
TGTGCCAGCAGTCCCTTTTACTCGGGACGGGCTAATCAGCCCCAGCATTTT	CASSPFYSGRANQPQHF	TRBJ1-5	-	TRBV27	-
TGTGCCAGCAGCCCCTTACTAGTAGAGGAGGACGAGCAGTACTTC	CASSPLLVEEDEQYF	TRBJ2-7	-	TRBV6-2/TRBV6-3	many
TGTGCCAGCAGTGAGGGTGGAAGCTCCTACAATGAGCAGTTCTTC	CASSEGGSSYNEQFF	TRBJ2-1	-	TRBV2	-
TGTGCCAGCAGTTCCCACAGGATGGGGTCGTCTAATTCACCCCTCCACTTT	CASSSHRMGSSNSPLHF	TRBJ1-6	-	TRBV27	-
TGCGCCAGCAGCCAAGGATCTAGGGGCTACGAGCAGTACTTC	CASSQGSRGYEQYF	TRBJ2-7	-	TRBV4-3	-
TGTGCGACTCGTCCCCAGGCCTACGAGCAGTACTTC	CATRPQAYEQYF	TRBJ2-7	-	TRBV28	-
TGTGCCAGCAGCTTGGGCGGACTAGCGGGGGGGATTAACACCGGGGAGCTGTTTTTT	CASSLGGLAGGINTGELFF	TRBJ2-2	TRBD2	TRBV5-4	-
TGTGCCAGCAGCCAAGATTTCTCGGGCAGAGGCCAAGAGACCCAGTACTTC	CASSQDFSGRGQETQYF	TRBJ2-5	-	TRBV3-1/TRBV3-2	-
TGTGCCAGCAGCCAAGTGCGGGGGTACGAGCAGTACTTC	CASSQVRGYEQYF	TRBJ2-7	TRBD2	TRBV14	-
TGTGCCAGCAGTTGGCCTAGCACAGATACGCAGTATTTT	CASSWPSTDTQYF	TRBJ2-3	-	TRBV28	-
TGTGCCAGCAGCTTAGATCAGGGAGGTCCCGGGTATCAGCCCCAGCATTTT	CASSLDQGGPGYQPQHF	TRBJ1-5	-	TRBV11-2	-
TGCGCCAGCAGCTTAATGGTGGCAGGGGGTCAAGAGACCCAGTACTTC	CASSLMVAGGQETQYF	TRBJ2-5	TRBD1	TRBV5-1	-
TGTGCCAGCAGTTTCCTCCAAGAGACCCAGTACTTC	CASSFLQETQYF	TRBJ2-5	-	TRBV12-3/TRBV12-4	-